This is a list of T cell receptor beta chains from one sample in a study of blood T cells in healthy people across ages. TCRdb processed the 5' RACE reads anew with MiXCR; each CDR3 protein has one entry. Among around 800,000 distinct CDR3 sequences, around 68% were seen once, and the ten largest hold roughly 25%. Sequencing used blood. These receptors all stem from a man between 25 and 39 years old in good health. The CDR3 runs from the conserved cysteine through the conserved F or W. The D gene is left open where the match is weak. Size tells how often a clone was seen (once, few, many) or the class of an expanded clone, and some rows leave it out.

j_call,clone_size,v_call,d_call,cdr3_aa,cdr3_nt
TRBJ2-1,.,TRBV2,.,CASSTQGYEQFF,TGTGCCAGCAGTACACAGGGATATGAGCAGTTCTTC
TRBJ1-5,many,TRBV12-3/TRBV12-4,.,CASSFSNQPQHF,TGTGCCAGCAGCTTTAGCAATCAGCCCCAGCATTTT
TRBJ2-6,.,TRBV2,TRBD1,CASSEITGVSGANVLTF,TGTGCCAGCAGTGAAATCACAGGGGTCTCTGGGGCCAACGTCCTGACTTTC
TRBJ1-1,.,TRBV12-3/TRBV12-4,TRBD1,CASSRQGPAEAFF,TGTGCCAGCAGCCGACAGGGGCCAGCTGAAGCTTTCTTT
TRBJ2-5,.,TRBV6-6,.,CASSYSLPQETQYF,TGTGCCAGCAGTTACTCGTTACCGCAAGAGACCCAGTACTTC
TRBJ2-7,.,TRBV29-1,TRBD2,CSVAQAGDEQYF,TGCAGCGTTGCACAGGCGGGGGACGAGCAGTACTTC
TRBJ2-1,few,TRBV6-2/TRBV6-3,.,CASSYSTAGYNEQFF,TGTGCCAGCAGTTACTCGACGGCCGGGTACAATGAGCAGTTCTTC
TRBJ1-2,.,TRBV10-3,.,CAISVGSLGYGYTF,TGTGCCATCAGTGTGGGCAGCCTCGGCTATGGCTACACCTTC
TRBJ1-5,.,TRBV3-1,.,CASSDGTYSNQPQHF,TGTGCCAGCAGCGACGGGACATATAGCAATCAGCCCCAGCATTTT
TRBJ2-7,.,TRBV13,.,CARKDRDEQYF,TGTGCCAGGAAAGATCGGGACGAGCAGTACTTC
TRBJ2-1,.,TRBV10-3,TRBD1,CAIRGTEETQFF,TGTGCCATCAGGGGGACAGAAGAGACCCAGTTCTTC
TRBJ2-2,.,TRBV20-1,TRBD2,CSAVGLVGAGELFF,TGCAGTGCCGTCGGACTAGTCGGGGCCGGGGAGCTGTTTTTT
TRBJ1-4,once,TRBV4-2,.,CASSLPVDGEKLFF,TGTGCCAGCAGCCTCCCGGTGGATGGTGAAAAACTGTTTTTT
TRBJ2-7,.,TRBV20-1,TRBD1,CSADPGTGTSEQYF,TGCAGTGCCGATCCCGGGACAGGCACGTCCGAGCAGTACTTC
TRBJ2-7,.,TRBV18,TRBD1,CASSLTSGQGDEQYF,TGTGCCAGCAGTCTTACATCGGGACAGGGGGATGAGCAGTACTTC
TRBJ2-7,.,TRBV2,.,CASNQQGLSYEQYF,TGTGCCAGCAATCAACAGGGTCTCAGCTACGAGCAGTACTTC
TRBJ2-1,few,TRBV5-1,TRBD1,CASRQPGQGYNEQFF,TGCGCCAGCAGGCAACCGGGACAGGGATACAATGAGCAGTTCTTC
TRBJ2-1,.,TRBV6-1,TRBD1,CSSSEGTGFGEQFF,TGTTCCAGCAGTGAAGGGACAGGGTTCGGTGAGCAGTTCTTC
TRBJ2-1,few,TRBV7-3,.,CASSTISGPEQFF,TGTGCCAGCAGTACAATTAGCGGACCTGAGCAGTTCTTC
TRBJ2-1,.,TRBV6-5,.,CASSGYSRTRNEQFF,TGTGCCAGCAGTGGGTATTCCCGGACGAGGAATGAGCAGTTCTTC
TRBJ2-4,.,TRBV20-1,TRBD1,CSASPTGTENIQYF,TGCAGTGCTAGCCCTACTGGGACAGAAAACATTCAGTACTTC
TRBJ2-3,.,TRBV6-2/TRBV6-3,TRBD2,CASRMVAGGRRDTQYF,TGTGCCAGCCGGATGGTGGCGGGGGGGCGTCGAGATACGCAGTATTTT
TRBJ2-5,few,TRBV20-1,.,CSAWRGLQETQYF,TGTAGTGCTTGGCGGGGGCTCCAAGAGACCCAGTACTTC
TRBJ2-7,.,TRBV2,.,CASRDLRSEQYF,TGTGCCAGCAGGGACCTAAGGAGCGAGCAGTACTTC
TRBJ1-2,few,TRBV7-3,.,CASAGYYGYTF,TGTGCCAGCGCAGGCTACTATGGCTACACCTTC
TRBJ1-2,.,TRBV2,.,CASSISGERGYTF,TGTGCCAGCAGTATTTCCGGGGAGAGGGGCTACACCTTC
TRBJ1-3,.,TRBV12-3/TRBV12-4,.,CASSSAGLRGNTIYF,TGTGCCAGCAGTTCAGCCGGCCTCCGTGGAAACACCATATATTTT
TRBJ2-7,.,TRBV29-1,.,CSVEGRGRPYEQYF,TGCAGCGTTGAAGGGAGGGGGCGCCCCTACGAGCAGTACTTC
TRBJ2-7,.,TRBV7-2,TRBD2,CASSTLAGEAYEQYF,TGTGCCAGCAGCACCCTAGCGGGGGAAGCCTACGAGCAGTACTTC
TRBJ2-7,.,TRBV9,TRBD1,CASSLSGTGYDEQYF,TGTGCCAGCAGCCTTTCCGGGACAGGGTACGACGAGCAGTACTTC
TRBJ2-5,.,TRBV12-3/TRBV12-4,TRBD2,CASSWTSPETQYF,TGTGCCAGCAGTTGGACTAGCCCGGAGACCCAGTACTTC
TRBJ2-3,.,TRBV12-5,TRBD2,CASALRGGTQYF,TGTGCTAGTGCCTTGCGGGGGGGCACGCAGTATTTT
TRBJ2-3,once,TRBV7-8,TRBD1,CASLTGVGTDTQYF,TGTGCCAGCCTGACAGGGGTTGGGACAGATACGCAGTATTTT
TRBJ1-5,.,TRBV5-1,.,CASNIHPQGSRSNQPQHF,TGCGCCAGCAATATTCACCCCCAGGGCAGCCGTAGCAATCAGCCCCAGCATTTT
TRBJ2-1,.,TRBV7-2,TRBD1,CASSLAAGQGNNEQFF,TGTGCCAGCAGCTTAGCGGCGGGACAGGGCAACAATGAGCAGTTCTTC
TRBJ2-4,few,TRBV4-2,TRBD2,CASSQDPGTSGGNIQYF,TGTGCCAGCAGCCAAGATCCTGGGACTAGCGGGGGGAACATTCAGTACTTC
TRBJ1-2,.,TRBV4-3,.,CASSQGQVNYGYTF,TGCGCCAGCAGCCAAGGTCAGGTCAACTATGGCTACACCTTC
TRBJ2-6,few,TRBV6-2/TRBV6-3,.,CASSHGRISGANVLTF,TGTGCCAGCAGTCACGGACGGATCTCTGGGGCCAACGTCCTGACTTTC
TRBJ2-4,few,TRBV7-9,.,CASSPDSKNIQYF,TGTGCCAGCAGCCCCGACAGTAAAAACATTCAGTACTTC
TRBJ2-5,.,TRBV10-2,TRBD2,CASSDAGLAAETQYF,TGCGCCAGCAGTGATGCGGGACTAGCGGCAGAGACCCAGTACTTC
TRBJ1-4,few,TRBV14,.,CASSQTDTSTNEKLFF,TGTGCCAGCAGCCAAACGGATACTTCAACTAATGAAAAACTGTTTTTT
TRBJ2-7,.,TRBV11-2,.,CASSGGDEQYF,TGTGCCAGCAGTGGAGGGGACGAGCAGTACTTC
TRBJ1-6,few,TRBV9,TRBD1,CASSVGGQGYNSPLHF,TGTGCCAGCAGCGTCGGAGGACAGGGCTATAATTCACCCCTCCACTTT
TRBJ1-6,.,TRBV3-1,.,CASGEQTYNSPLHF,TGTGCCAGCGGCGAACAGACCTATAATTCACCCCTCCACTTT
TRBJ2-7,once,TRBV7-6,TRBD1,CASSSAPVGQGTYEQYF,TGTGCCAGCAGCTCCGCCCCCGTGGGACAGGGGACCTACGAGCAGTACTTC
TRBJ2-1,.,TRBV7-9,TRBD1,CASSLYRGEGGYNEQFF,TGTGCCAGCAGCTTATACAGGGGTGAAGGTGGATACAATGAGCAGTTCTTC
TRBJ2-6,.,TRBV18,.,CASSQKISGANVLTF,TGTGCCAGCTCACAGAAAATCTCTGGGGCCAACGTCCTGACTTTC
TRBJ1-6,.,TRBV20-1,.,CSARDFQGGSPLHF,TGCAGTGCTAGAGATTTCCAGGGCGGCTCACCCCTCCACTTT
TRBJ2-1,.,TRBV5-1,TRBD2,CASSWPSSGETSYNEQFF,TGCGCCAGCAGCTGGCCGTCTAGCGGGGAGACCTCCTACAATGAGCAGTTCTTC
TRBJ2-6,.,TRBV7-2,.,CASSAVSSGANVLTF,TGTGCCAGCAGCGCCGTGTCCTCTGGGGCCAACGTCCTGACTTTC
TRBJ1-2,.,TRBV28,TRBD1,CAGSLVGQGGGYTF,TGTGCCGGCAGCTTAGTGGGACAGGGTGGTGGCTACACCTTC
TRBJ1-2,once,TRBV25-1,.,CASSEWVTSNYGYTF,TGTGCCAGCAGTGAATGGGTCACCTCTAACTATGGCTACACCTTC
TRBJ1-2,.,TRBV9,.,CASSVGGGSDGYTF,TGTGCCAGCAGCGTAGGAGGGGGATCGGATGGCTACACCTTC
TRBJ2-3,.,TRBV4-2,TRBD2,CASSQGLAGFTDTQYF,TGTGCCAGCAGCCAAGGCCTAGCGGGCTTCACAGATACGCAGTATTTT
TRBJ2-3,.,TRBV6-1,TRBD2,CASGLAGGPRTDTQYF,TGTGCCAGCGGCCTAGCGGGGGGGCCCCGCACAGATACGCAGTATTTT